Below are 6 T cell receptor beta chains sequenced from a single sample in a study of T-cell reconstitution after alpha-beta-depleted transplantation in children listed by TCRdb under 2016. The library was made by PCR. TCRdb records Illumina HiSeq 2500 as the sequencer. Molecular barcoding was employed in the preparation of TCR libraries, with unique molecular identifiers being used to normalize TCRbeta repertoire quantification. The public reads were run again by TCRdb, first through fastp at Q25 and then through MiXCR, and only productive beta chains were kept. Each CDR3 protein appears once, grouped with its most common genes and DNA. The sample records 700,000 to 850,000 distinct CDR3 sequences, approximately 15% of which are singletons. The ten largest clones capture around 5% of the sample. In light of the paper, this sample's treatment or condition label describes: allogeneic hematopoietic cell transplantation with graft depleted of TCRalphabeta T cells and CD19 B cells.

This specimen was PBMCs, mostly from graft donor cells, taken 360 days after TCRalphabeta/CD19-depleted stem cell transplant. The receptors derive from a male patient under 18 who had a stem cell transplant for acute lymphoblastic leukemia, so the T cells may come from the graft donor.

The rearrangement links TRBV20-1 to TRBJ2-4; D is undetermined. V lost 1 base, J lost 1 base, and 5 bases lay in between. This CDR3 region has 13 residues. Per germline, CDR1 DFQATT and CDR2 SNEGSKA (reference sequence). The CDR3 reads CSARAKAKNIQYF. The CDR3 DNA follows: TGCAGTGCTAGAGCAAAGGCCAAAAACATTCAGTACTTC.

The table lists this clonotype with a few counts. The V call is TRBV15, the J call TRBJ2-6; D remains unclear. Germline V gene lookup returns CDR1 LNHNV and CDR2 YYDKDF (reference sequence). The CDR3 covers 18 residues. The V and J ends lost 0 bases and 0 bases respectively, with 12 bases between them. CDR3 amino acids: CATSRDYPASSGANVLTF. DNA for the CDR3: TGTGCCACCAGCAGAGATTACCCTGCCTCCTCTGGGGCCAACGTCCTGACTTTC.

This chain joins TRBV6-2 or TRBV6-3 and TRBJ2-1; 7 bases agree with TRBD2. The CDR3 extends over 14 amino acids. The junction had 13 bases not matched to a gene; V was cut back by 4 bases and J by 13 bases. Germline V gene lookup returns CDR1 MNHEY and CDR2 SVGEGT. CDR3 in amino acids: CASSFLGGDQYQFF. For the CDR3, the DNA is TGTGCCAGCAGTTTCTTGGGGGGGGACCAATATCAGTTCTTC.

This clonotype was detected only a few times. The V and J genes are TRBV5-1 and TRBJ2-7, with D tentatively TRBD1 (6 bases). The germline gives CDR1 SGHRS, CDR2 YFSETQ. Trimming took off 4 bases at V and 4 bases at J, with 15 bases between the two ends. The CDR3 has 14 amino acids. The CDR3 coding sequence is TGCGCCAGCAGCGGGCGGCAACAGGGATACGAGCAGTACTTC. This translates into CASSGRQQGYEQYF.

The chain recombines TRBV7-9 with TRBJ2-1; D is unresolved. From germline, CDR1 is SEHNR and CDR2 FQNEAQ (reference sequence). The CDR3 is 13 residues long. V was cut by 10 bases and J by 8 bases, with 18 bases left in between. In DNA, the CDR3 is TGTGCCAATATAAAAGAACGTTATCATGAGCAGTTCTTC. As protein: CANIKERYHEQFF. The whole variable domain, remainder taken from reference TRBV7-9 and TRBJ2-1, is DTGVSQNPRHKITKRGQNVTFRCDPISEHNRLYWYRQTLGQGPEFLTYFQNEAQLEKSRLLSDRFSAERPKGSFSTLEIQRTEQGDSAMYLCANIKERYHEQFFGPGTRLTVL.

This CDR3 reads CASSLAGSGGTDTQYF. In nucleotides, the CDR3 is TGTGCCAGCAGCTTAGCAGGCTCCGGGGGCACAGATACGCAGTATTTT. The J gene is TRBJ2-3, the V gene TRBV7-9; D perhaps matches TRBD2 (5 bases). Germline CDR1 is SEHNR and CDR2 is FQNEAQ (reference sequence). V gave up 0 bases and J gave up 1 base, with 11 bases separating them. CDR3 length: 16 residues.